Reported below is one T cell receptor (beta chain). Its antigen is not identified. The source of the sample is a study of blood T cells in healthy people across ages. Findings and limits, study-wide: It was found that TCR beta diversity correlated strongly with the percentage of naive T cells.

A second PCR of 7 to 11 cycles used a sample-barcoded 5' primer and a J-beta primer mix. Using its own MiXCR run on the 5' RACE reads, TCRdb lists one record per CDR3 protein. The repertoire holds fewer than 1 million distinct CDR3 sequences, with under 55% as singletons. The CDR3 consists of 17 residues. CDR1 MNHNS and CDR2 SASEGT come from the germline V gene. V lost 0 bases and J lost 2, with 17 bases in between. The receptor was derived from a man between 60 and 75 years old in good health. Sample: blood. The rearrangement links TRBV6-1 to TRBJ2-7; a possible D gene is TRBD1 (6 bases). The CDR3 bases are TGTGCCAGCAGTGAAGCGACCAGATGGGGGCCGGCCTACGAGCAGTACTTC. This gives the protein CASSEATRWGPAYEQYF.